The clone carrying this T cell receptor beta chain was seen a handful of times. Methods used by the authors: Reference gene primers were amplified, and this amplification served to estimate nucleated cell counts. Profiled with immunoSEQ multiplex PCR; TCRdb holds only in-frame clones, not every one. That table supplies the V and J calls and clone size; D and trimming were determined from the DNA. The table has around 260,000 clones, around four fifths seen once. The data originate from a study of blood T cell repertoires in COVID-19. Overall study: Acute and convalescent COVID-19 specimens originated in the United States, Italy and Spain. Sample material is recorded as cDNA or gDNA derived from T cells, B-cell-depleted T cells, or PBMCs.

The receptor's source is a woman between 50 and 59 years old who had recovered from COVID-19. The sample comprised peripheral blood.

This chain's CDR3 is CASSQLAGVFEQYF. The CDR3 coding sequence is TGCGCCAGCAGCCAATTAGCGGGAGTGTTCGAGCAGTACTTC. The rearrangement links TRBV4-3 to TRBJ2-7, with TRBD2 identical over 9 bases. Germline V gene data show CDR1 as LGHNA and CDR2 as YSLEER. J lost 6 bases, V lost 2 bases, and 5 bases had no gene match. This CDR3 region has 14 residues.